The T cell receptor (beta chain) under discussion was sequenced for a study of blood T cell repertoires in COVID-19. The CDR3 spans 18 residues. The V end was cut by 3 bases, the J end by 4 bases, with 24 bases between. The germline V gene encodes CDR1 KGHSH and CDR2 LQKENI. Data came from immunoSEQ multiplex PCR; TCRdb stores just in-frame clones and leaves some out. The table records around 150,000 clones, 70% to 90% of them present only once. The source is a man aged 55 to 70 with acute or convalescent COVID-19. The chain carries TRBV18 and TRBJ2-5, with TRBD2 as a possible D gene (5 bases). Sequenced input: peripheral blood. CDR3 in amino acids: CASSPTKHPPRSAETQYF. For the CDR3, the DNA is TGTGCCAGCTCACCGACTAAACACCCACCCAGGTCGGCAGAGACCCAGTACTTC.